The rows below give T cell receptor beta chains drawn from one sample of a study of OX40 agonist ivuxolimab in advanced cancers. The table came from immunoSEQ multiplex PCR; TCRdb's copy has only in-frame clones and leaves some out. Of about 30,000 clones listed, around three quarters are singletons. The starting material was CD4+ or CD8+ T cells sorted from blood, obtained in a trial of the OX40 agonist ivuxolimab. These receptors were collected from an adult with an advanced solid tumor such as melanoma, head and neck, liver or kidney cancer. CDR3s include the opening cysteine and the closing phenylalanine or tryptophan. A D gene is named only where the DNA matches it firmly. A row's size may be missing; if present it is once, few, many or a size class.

CDR3 DNA: TGTGCCAGCAGTCCGGGCCGGGCCGGCACCGGGGAGCTGTTTTTT
CDR3 protein: CASSPGRAGTGELFF
J gene: TRBJ2-2
V gene: TRBV6-4
D gene: .
clone size: .

CDR3 DNA: TGTGCCAGCAGCCAAGAAGGTCGTTCACCCCTCCACTTT
CDR3 protein: CASSQEGRSPLHF
J gene: TRBJ1-6
V gene: TRBV14
D gene: .
clone size: .

CDR3 DNA: TGTGCCAGCAGCTGTGGAGGGGAAGAGACCCAGTACTTC
CDR3 protein: CASSCGGEETQYF
J gene: TRBJ2-5
V gene: TRBV11-1
D gene: .
clone size: once

CDR3 DNA: TGCAGCGCCCTAGGCGGATCCTACGAGCAGTACTTC
CDR3 protein: CSALGGSYEQYF
J gene: TRBJ2-7
V gene: TRBV29-1
D gene: .
clone size: .

CDR3 DNA: TGTGCCAGCAGCGGGTCACAGGGTTTCGGTGGCTACACCTTC
CDR3 protein: CASSGSQGFGGYTF
J gene: TRBJ1-2
V gene: TRBV9
D gene: .
clone size: .

CDR3 DNA: TGTGCCAGCTCCCGCGACACAGGGGGAACTAATGAAAAACTGTTTTTT
CDR3 protein: CASSRDTGGTNEKLFF
J gene: TRBJ1-4
V gene: TRBV18
D gene: TRBD1
clone size: few

CDR3 DNA: TGTGCCAGCAGCCTAGCGTCCTCTGGCGCAGATACGCAGTATTTT
CDR3 protein: CASSLASSGADTQYF
J gene: TRBJ2-3
V gene: TRBV7-9
D gene: .
clone size: .

CDR3 DNA: TGTGCCAGCAGCCCACCAGGGTCCACTAGCGGGGGTAGCACAGATACGCAGTATTTT
CDR3 protein: CASSPPGSTSGGSTDTQYF
J gene: TRBJ2-3
V gene: TRBV7-9
D gene: TRBD2
clone size: .

CDR3 DNA: TGTGCCAGCAGCGGCAGGGGGCGAGATTCTGCTGGAAACACCATATATTTT
CDR3 protein: CASSGRGRDSAGNTIYF
J gene: TRBJ1-3
V gene: TRBV7-6
D gene: TRBD1
clone size: few

CDR3 DNA: TGCGCCAGCAGTGGGGCAGAATTTCCCTACGAGCAGTACTTC
CDR3 protein: CASSGAEFPYEQYF
J gene: TRBJ2-7
V gene: TRBV4-1
D gene: .
clone size: .

CDR3 DNA: TGCGCCAGCAGCCCGGGGACAGGGCAAGTGTACAATGAGCAGTTCTTC
CDR3 protein: CASSPGTGQVYNEQFF
J gene: TRBJ2-1
V gene: TRBV5-1
D gene: TRBD1
clone size: .

CDR3 DNA: TGTGCCAGCAGCAGGGATAGCAATCAGCCCCAGCATTTT
CDR3 protein: CASSRDSNQPQHF
J gene: TRBJ1-5
V gene: TRBV9
D gene: .
clone size: .

CDR3 DNA: TGCGCCAGCAGCCGACAGCCGAACACCGGGGAGCTGTTTTTT
CDR3 protein: CASSRQPNTGELFF
J gene: TRBJ2-2
V gene: TRBV4-1
D gene: .
clone size: few

CDR3 DNA: TGTGCCAGTAGTATATTTCTCGGTGGTGCAGAGAAAAACTATGGCTACACCTTC
CDR3 protein: CASSIFLGGAEKNYGYTF
J gene: TRBJ1-2
V gene: TRBV19
D gene: .
clone size: .

CDR3 DNA: TGTGCCAGCCACACCCCAGGGAAAGCTTTCTTT
CDR3 protein: CASHTPGKAFF
J gene: TRBJ1-1
V gene: TRBV28
D gene: .
clone size: .

CDR3 DNA: TGTGCCAGCAAGACAGGGGGCAGTGGCTACACCTTC
CDR3 protein: CASKTGGSGYTF
J gene: TRBJ1-2
V gene: TRBV28
D gene: TRBD1
clone size: few

CDR3 DNA: TGTGCCAGCAGCGTAGCTTTCAAAACCGGCGGGGAGCTGTTTTTT
CDR3 protein: CASSVAFKTGGELFF
J gene: TRBJ2-2
V gene: TRBV9
D gene: .
clone size: .

CDR3 DNA: TGTGCCAGCAGCTTAGGACAGGGGGCCGGGGATACGCAGTATTTT
CDR3 protein: CASSLGQGAGDTQYF
J gene: TRBJ2-3
V gene: TRBV7-7
D gene: TRBD1
clone size: .

CDR3 DNA: TGTGCCATCAGTAAACCCACCGGGACGGTCCAAGAGACCCAGTACTTC
CDR3 protein: CAISKPTGTVQETQYF
J gene: TRBJ2-5
V gene: TRBV10-3
D gene: .
clone size: few

CDR3 DNA: TGCGCCAGCAGCCAAGAAATAACAGGGGCTTATGGCTACACCTTC
CDR3 protein: CASSQEITGAYGYTF
J gene: TRBJ1-2
V gene: TRBV4-1
D gene: TRBD1
clone size: .

CDR3 DNA: TGTGCCAGCTCACCACTAGCGTCAGCTGATCTCTCTGGGGCCAACGTCCTGACTTTC
CDR3 protein: CASSPLASADLSGANVLTF
J gene: TRBJ2-6
V gene: TRBV18
D gene: .
clone size: .

CDR3 DNA: TGTGCCAGCAGCTTGCTCTCTAATGAAAAACTGTTTTTT
CDR3 protein: CASSLLSNEKLFF
J gene: TRBJ1-4
V gene: TRBV5-6
D gene: .
clone size: .

CDR3 DNA: TGTGCCAGCAGTGCGGACAGGGGGCCCTCTGGGGCCAACGTCCTGACTTTC
CDR3 protein: CASSADRGPSGANVLTF
J gene: TRBJ2-6
V gene: TRBV28
D gene: TRBD1
clone size: few

CDR3 DNA: TGTGCCAGCAGCCGAAGGAAGGGGAATAATCAGCCCCAGCATTTT
CDR3 protein: CASSRRKGNNQPQHF
J gene: TRBJ1-5
V gene: TRBV9
D gene: .
clone size: .

CDR3 DNA: TGTGCCTGGAGTGTCGGTCAGTTGAACACCGGGGAGCTGTTTTTT
CDR3 protein: CAWSVGQLNTGELFF
J gene: TRBJ2-2
V gene: TRBV30
D gene: .
clone size: .

CDR3 DNA: TGTGCCAGCAGTTTATCCGTTTCTTTCGGGGGGCTCACAGATACGCAGTATTTT
CDR3 protein: CASSLSVSFGGLTDTQYF
J gene: TRBJ2-3
V gene: TRBV27
D gene: .
clone size: .

CDR3 DNA: TGTGCCAGTGCTTTAGGCCCGACAGCCGGTACTGGAAACACCATATATTTT
CDR3 protein: CASALGPTAGTGNTIYF
J gene: TRBJ1-3
V gene: TRBV19
D gene: .
clone size: few

CDR3 DNA: TGCGCCAGCAGCTCGGCACAGGGGGCCAAAAACATTCAGTACTTC
CDR3 protein: CASSSAQGAKNIQYF
J gene: TRBJ2-4
V gene: TRBV5-1
D gene: TRBD1
clone size: .

CDR3 DNA: TGTGCCAGCAGTGATGACCCCAAAAACATTCAGTACTTC
CDR3 protein: CASSDDPKNIQYF
J gene: TRBJ2-4
V gene: TRBV6-6
D gene: .
clone size: .

CDR3 DNA: TGTGCCAGCCAAGGAGCTTCGAAGGGCGCCTACGAGCAGTACTTC
CDR3 protein: CASQGASKGAYEQYF
J gene: TRBJ2-7
V gene: TRBV5-8
D gene: .
clone size: .

CDR3 DNA: TGTGCCAGTTCTGGCCTTTCCTACGAGCAGTACTTC
CDR3 protein: CASSGLSYEQYF
J gene: TRBJ2-7
V gene: TRBV13
D gene: .
clone size: .

CDR3 DNA: TGTGCCAGCCCGCCCCGACAATATAATTCACCCCTCCACTTT
CDR3 protein: CASPPRQYNSPLHF
J gene: TRBJ1-6
V gene: TRBV5-4
D gene: .
clone size: .

CDR3 DNA: TGTGCCACCAGCAGAGGACCAAGGACTGCCTCCTACGAGCAGTACTTC
CDR3 protein: CATSRGPRTASYEQYF
J gene: TRBJ2-7
V gene: TRBV15
D gene: .
clone size: .

CDR3 DNA: TGTGCCAGCAGGGCTCCGGGGGCTGGAAACACCATATATTTT
CDR3 protein: CASRAPGAGNTIYF
J gene: TRBJ1-3
V gene: TRBV2
D gene: .
clone size: .

CDR3 DNA: TGTGCCAGCAGTTTATCCCTCTCCTACGAGCAGTACTTC
CDR3 protein: CASSLSLSYEQYF
J gene: TRBJ2-7
V gene: TRBV27
D gene: .
clone size: once

CDR3 DNA: TGTGCCGTAGCACCTACAGGGGAGGCTGGCTACACCTTC
CDR3 protein: CAVAPTGEAGYTF
J gene: TRBJ1-2
V gene: TRBV19
D gene: TRBD1
clone size: .

CDR3 DNA: TGCGCCAGCAGCTTGGCAAATCGGGATGGCTACACCTTC
CDR3 protein: CASSLANRDGYTF
J gene: TRBJ1-2
V gene: TRBV5-1
D gene: .
clone size: .

CDR3 DNA: TGTGCCAGCGCGGACGTAAGGGGGTACTACGAGCAGTACTTC
CDR3 protein: CASADVRGYYEQYF
J gene: TRBJ2-7
V gene: TRBV28
D gene: .
clone size: .

CDR3 DNA: TGTGCCAGCAGTTTATTAGGCGGGGGTGCCTACGAGCAGTACTTC
CDR3 protein: CASSLLGGGAYEQYF
J gene: TRBJ2-7
V gene: TRBV27
D gene: TRBD2
clone size: .

CDR3 DNA: TGTGCCAGCAGTTTAAACCCACAGGGGAAGTATGGCTACACCTTC
CDR3 protein: CASSLNPQGKYGYTF
J gene: TRBJ1-2
V gene: TRBV6-5
D gene: TRBD1
clone size: .

CDR3 DNA: TGTGCCAGCAGCTTTCTCAGCTCCTACAATGAGCAGTTCTTC
CDR3 protein: CASSFLSSYNEQFF
J gene: TRBJ2-1
V gene: TRBV7-2
D gene: .
clone size: .

CDR3 DNA: TGTGCCAGTAGGGGGCTAGCGGGTTACAATGAGCAGTTCTTC
CDR3 protein: CASRGLAGYNEQFF
J gene: TRBJ2-1
V gene: TRBV27
D gene: .
clone size: .

CDR3 DNA: TGTGCCAGCAGTTACTATCCTCCAGAGAACACCGGGGAGCTGTTTTTT
CDR3 protein: CASSYYPPENTGELFF
J gene: TRBJ2-2
V gene: TRBV6-6
D gene: .
clone size: .

CDR3 DNA: TGTGCCAGCAGCTTACTCGGGGGCAGTGGCTACACCTTC
CDR3 protein: CASSLLGGSGYTF
J gene: TRBJ1-2
V gene: TRBV11-3
D gene: .
clone size: .

CDR3 DNA: TGTGCCAGCTCACCACCGGGACAGGGTGACACCGGGGAGCTGTTTTTT
CDR3 protein: CASSPPGQGDTGELFF
J gene: TRBJ2-2
V gene: TRBV18
D gene: TRBD1
clone size: .

CDR3 DNA: TGTGCCAGCAGCTTAGTTGGACAGGGTAGTTCACCCCTCCACTTT
CDR3 protein: CASSLVGQGSSPLHF
J gene: TRBJ1-6
V gene: TRBV7-8
D gene: TRBD1
clone size: few

CDR3 DNA: TGTGCCATCAGTGCTCTAGCGGGGGTGTTCAATGAGCAGTTCTTC
CDR3 protein: CAISALAGVFNEQFF
J gene: TRBJ2-1
V gene: TRBV10-3
D gene: TRBD2
clone size: .

CDR3 DNA: TGTGCCAGCAGCTTAACGCAGGGGGCGATTCAGCCCCAGCATTTT
CDR3 protein: CASSLTQGAIQPQHF
J gene: TRBJ1-5
V gene: TRBV5-6
D gene: TRBD1
clone size: .

CDR3 DNA: TGCGCCAGCAGCACTGGACAGGTACCGTACGAGCAGTACTTC
CDR3 protein: CASSTGQVPYEQYF
J gene: TRBJ2-7
V gene: TRBV5-1
D gene: TRBD1
clone size: few

CDR3 DNA: TGTGCCAGCAGTTTATCCTCGTCCGGGACAGCCTCCTACGAGCAGTACTTC
CDR3 protein: CASSLSSSGTASYEQYF
J gene: TRBJ2-7
V gene: TRBV27
D gene: TRBD1
clone size: .

CDR3 DNA: TGTGCCAGCAGCTTCTTTTCCCGGGGGGCGTACGAGACCCAGTACTTC
CDR3 protein: CASSFFSRGAYETQYF
J gene: TRBJ2-5
V gene: TRBV7-9
D gene: .
clone size: .

CDR3 DNA: TGTGCCAGCAGCTTTGATGGCACCGGGGAGCTGTTTTTT
CDR3 protein: CASSFDGTGELFF
J gene: TRBJ2-2
V gene: TRBV7-7
D gene: .
clone size: few

CDR3 DNA: TGTGCCAGCAGCTTAGTTCCCGGACTAGCGGGGGTTTTCGAGCAGTACTTC
CDR3 protein: CASSLVPGLAGVFEQYF
J gene: TRBJ2-7
V gene: TRBV11-2
D gene: TRBD2
clone size: .

CDR3 DNA: TGTGCCAGCAGCCGCCTTACAGGGGGCGGGACAGATACGCAGTATTTT
CDR3 protein: CASSRLTGGGTDTQYF
J gene: TRBJ2-3
V gene: TRBV7-7
D gene: TRBD1
clone size: .

CDR3 DNA: TGTGCCAGCAGCTCCACAACCGGGACAGGGGGCTTCTACGAGCAGTACTTC
CDR3 protein: CASSSTTGTGGFYEQYF
J gene: TRBJ2-7
V gene: TRBV5-4
D gene: TRBD1
clone size: .